The clone carrying this TCR beta chain has only one observation. These data originate in a study of control samples from healthy donors and cancer patients. This table comes from immunoSEQ multiplex PCR, and its TCRdb copy is limited to in-frame clones, with some not included. The table has about 43,000 clones, around 94% seen once. The sequencing sample was made of blood. The source is a man aged 55 to 69 in good health.

The CDR3 sequence: CASSQMVASGSTDTQYF. CDR3 nucleotides: TGTGCCAGCAGCCAGATGGTGGCTAGCGGCAGCACAGATACGCAGTATTTT. This chain uses TRBV3-1 (or the pseudogene TRBV3-2) with TRBJ2-3; 7 nucleotides agree with TRBD2. The CDR3 runs 17 residues. Per germline, CDR1 LGHDT and CDR2 YNNKEL (reference sequence). After removal of 3 bases from V and 0 bases from J, the junction contained 9 bases not matched to a gene.